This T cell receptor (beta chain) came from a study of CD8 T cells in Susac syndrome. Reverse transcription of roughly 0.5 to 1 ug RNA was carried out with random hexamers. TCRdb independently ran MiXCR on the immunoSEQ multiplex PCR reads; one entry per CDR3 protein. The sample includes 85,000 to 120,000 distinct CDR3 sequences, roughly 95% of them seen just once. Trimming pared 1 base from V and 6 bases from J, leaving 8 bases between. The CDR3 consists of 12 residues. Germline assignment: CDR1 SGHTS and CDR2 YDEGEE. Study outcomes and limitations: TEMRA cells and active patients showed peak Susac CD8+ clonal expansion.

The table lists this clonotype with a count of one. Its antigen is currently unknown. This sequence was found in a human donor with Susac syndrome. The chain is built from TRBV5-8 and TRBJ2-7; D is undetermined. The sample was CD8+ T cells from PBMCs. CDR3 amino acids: CASSLRASEQYF. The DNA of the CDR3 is TGTGCCAGCAGCTTGAGGGCCTCCGAGCAGTACTTC. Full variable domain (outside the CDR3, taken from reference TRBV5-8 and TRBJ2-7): EAGVTQSPTHLIKTRGQQATLRCSPISGHTSVYWYQQALGLGLQFLLWYDEGEERNRGNFPPRFSGRQFPNYSSELNVNALELEDSALYLCASSLRASEQYFGPGTRLTVT.